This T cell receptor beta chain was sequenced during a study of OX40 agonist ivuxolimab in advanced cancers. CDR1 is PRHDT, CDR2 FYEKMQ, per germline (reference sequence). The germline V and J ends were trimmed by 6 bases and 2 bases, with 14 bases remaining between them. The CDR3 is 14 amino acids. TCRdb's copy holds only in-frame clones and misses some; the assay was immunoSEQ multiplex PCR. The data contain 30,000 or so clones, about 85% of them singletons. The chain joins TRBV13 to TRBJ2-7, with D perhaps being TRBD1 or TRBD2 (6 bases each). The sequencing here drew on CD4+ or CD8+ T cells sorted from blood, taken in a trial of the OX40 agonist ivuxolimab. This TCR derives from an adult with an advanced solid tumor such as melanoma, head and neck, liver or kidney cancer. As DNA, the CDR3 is TGTGCCAGCAGACATAAGGGGGGTCCCTACGAGCAGTACTTC. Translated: CASRHKGGPYEQYF.